The 11 T cell receptor beta chains below were found in one sample sequenced in a study of T cell changes during pregnancy in multiple sclerosis. Assay used: immunoSEQ multiplex PCR; TCRdb lists only in-frame clones, some missing. The table lists roughly 36,000 clones, around 91% of them singletons. Sequenced here: CD8+ T cells from peripheral blood mononuclear cells, sampled in the second trimester of pregnancy. These receptor sequences come from a female donor with multiple sclerosis, enrolled in a pregnancy study.

The genes are TRBV9 and TRBJ2-3, with D possibly being TRBD2 (6 bases). The CDR3 has 17 residues. The germline V gene has CDR1 SGDLS and CDR2 YYNGEE. Trimming shortened V by 2 bases and J by 3 bases, and 19 bases separated the two germline ends. CDR3 region: CASSVPDAGGHTDTQYF. CDR3 DNA sequence: TGTGCCAGCAGCGTCCCGGATGCCGGGGGTCATACAGATACGCAGTATTTT.

The chain couples TRBV4-2 to TRBJ2-7, with D possibly TRBD2 on 6 matching bases. Germline lookup yields CDR1 LGHNA and CDR2 YNFKEQ. V shed 0 bases and J shed 1 base, with 16 bases lying between them. The CDR3 consists of 17 residues. For the CDR3, the DNA is TGTGCCAGCAGCCAAGATAACGCCGGGAGCCCTTCCTACGAGCAGTACTTC. Its translation is CASSQDNAGSPSYEQYF.

The chain employs TRBV7-8 and TRBJ2-1; 7 nucleotides align to TRBD2. Germline loops: CDR1 SGHVS, CDR2 FQNEAQ. CDR3 length: 15 amino acids. The junction had 9 bases not matched to a gene; V was cut back by 1 base and J by 9 bases. The CDR3 loop is CASSLVRAGQPEQFF. The CDR3 DNA is TGTGCCAGCAGCTTAGTTCGAGCGGGGCAACCTGAGCAGTTCTTC.

This clone appeared a single time. The rearrangement uses TRBV25-1 and TRBJ2-7; 8 nucleotides line up with TRBD1. CDR3 size: 15 residues. Germline CDR1 MGHDK, CDR2 SYGVNS. J lost 2 bases, V lost 4 bases, and 7 bases had no gene match. The CDR3 nucleotides read TGTGCCAGCAGTGGAGGGGGGACAGGAACCTACGAGCAGTACTTC. The encoded protein is CASSGGGTGTYEQYF.

The gene calls are TRBV11-2 and TRBJ2-7; the D is unclear. CDR1 is SGHAT and CDR2 is FQNNGV in the germline V gene. V lost 0 bases, J lost 5 bases, and 8 bases lay in between. This CDR3 is built from 13 residues. The CDR3 loop reads CASSLDRIDEQYF. The CDR3 DNA sequence: TGTGCCAGCAGCTTAGATCGTATCGACGAGCAGTACTTC.

V usage is TRBV11-2 and J usage is TRBJ2-1, with 7 nucleotides matching TRBD1. The J segment lost 1 base and the V segment lost 4 bases, leaving 7 bases of the junction unmatched. The length of the CDR3 is 16 residues. Germline CDR1 reads SGHAT; CDR2 reads FQNNGV. Written as DNA, the CDR3 is TGTGCCAGCAGCTCCATACAGGGGCCTTCCTACAATGAGCAGTTCTTC. It codes for CASSSIQGPSYNEQFF.

Of note for this clone: One end of the junction varies from germline; a read error may be responsible. The CDR3 nucleotides read TGTGCCAGTAGTATAGGCGGGTGGAACGCTGAAGCTTTCTTT. This translates into CASSIGGWNAEAFF. The genes are TRBV19 and TRBJ1-1; D call uncertain. Germline V CDR1 and CDR2: LNHDA, SQIVND (reference sequence). The length of the CDR3 is 14 residues.

This clone was observed a few times. This chain uses TRBV6-5 with TRBJ2-7; D is unclear. Trimming stripped 2 bases from V and 6 bases from J, with 11 bases between. From germline, CDR1 is MNHEY and CDR2 SVGAGI. The CDR3 covers 13 residues. CDR3 region: CASSYRPSGEQYF. CDR3 DNA sequence: TGTGCCAGCAGTTACCGGCCTTCGGGCGAGCAGTACTTC.

This sequence joins TRBV19 and TRBJ2-7; the match to TRBD2 covers 13 bases. The CDR3 runs 15 residues. The trim removed 3 bases at V and 2 bases at J, leaving 1 base unmatched. The germline gives CDR1 LNHDA, CDR2 SQIVND (reference sequence). Here the CDR3 reads CASSIGLAGAYEQYF. The DNA of the CDR3 is TGTGCCAGTAGTATTGGACTAGCGGGGGCCTACGAGCAGTACTTC.

This clone was seen only once. The J gene is TRBJ2-7, the V gene TRBV5-1; TRBD2 aligns across 9 bases. This CDR3 comprises 18 residues. Unmatched junction bases numbered 18, after V lost 4 bases and J lost 4 bases. Germline lookup yields CDR1 SGHRS and CDR2 YFSETQ. The CDR3 DNA sequence: TGCGCCAGCAGCCCCGGGGTAGCGGGGGACCCGAGACCATACGAGCAGTACTTC. It translates to CASSPGVAGDPRPYEQYF.

Here the CDR3 DNA reads TGTGCCAGTAGTATAAACAACAGGGGCTCGGATGGCTACACCTTC. It is translated as CASSINNRGSDGYTF. This rearrangement joins TRBV19 to TRBJ1-2, with 7 bases lining up with TRBD1. The V gene's germline CDR1 is LNHDA and CDR2 SQIVND (reference sequence). The V gene end was trimmed by 2 bases and the J gene end by 6 bases; junction bases not matched to a gene: 9. The CDR3 runs 15 residues.